This T cell receptor (beta chain) stems from a study of T cells after yellow fever vaccination. Study information: Those fractions that held only low numbers of cells were prepared using the SMART-Seq v4 Ultra Low Input RNA kit.

Template switching by 5'RACE produced TCR cDNA, adding a universal primer site and UMIs. TCRdb re-derived calls from the 5' RACE reads in MiXCR, one entry per CDR3 protein. Among more than 75,000 distinct CDR3 sequences listed, roughly 8.2% were seen once. The CDR3 runs 17 residues. The V gene's germline CDR1 is MGHRA and CDR2 YSYEKL. The germline V and J ends were trimmed by 0 bases and 4 bases, with 18 bases remaining between them. Study-wide findings and caveats: Subsequent to the booster, the majority of primary-vaccination clones reappeared (about 97% CD4, 85% to 90% CD8). The study noted that FACS-sorted repertoires could contain abundant clonotypes contaminating from the bulk population.

The receptor was isolated from a man between 18 and 35 years old who received the YFV17D yellow fever vaccine. The sequences come from CD8+ T cells not binding an NS4B(214-222) dextramer, sorted from PBMCs, collected around 16 days after the first yellow fever vaccination. J is TRBJ1-1 and V is TRBV4-1; D gene ambiguous. CDR3 loop: CASSQDSTEFSGTEAFF. The CDR3 DNA follows: TGCGCCAGCAGCCAAGATAGTACCGAGTTTTCGGGCACTGAAGCTTTCTTT.